One TCR beta chain is described in this entry. This receptor's antigen is unknown. Base qualities are not provided; no much larger clone lies one nucleotide away. The sample comes from a study of blood T cell repertoires in COVID-19 (dated by TCRdb to the early 2020s). Broadly, across the study: Samples from collaborators originated in the United States, Italy and Spain and spanned both the acute and convalescent phases of COVID-19. HLA class I and class II types, where available, came from metadata supplied by the sample provider rather than from assay-based typing. The samples were drawn from the first 160 participants of the ongoing ImmuneRACE study and from 950 to 1,500 subjects provided by 6 global collaborators. The repertoires were released in a freely available public database meant as a resource for research on the immune response to SARS-CoV-2. A de-identified subject ID, COVID-19 status, age in years and sex were almost always included in the sample metadata. The prospective study material was composed of cDNA or gDNA derived from T cells, B-cell-depleted T cells, or PBMCs. Deeply sampled blood TCRbeta repertoires from subjects exposed to, actively infected with, or recovered from COVID-19 were included in the dataset.

In Seattle, one collaborating source enrolled patients while the infection was active and tracked those patients longitudinally over the course of disease. Whole blood was collected in K2EDTA tubes by collaborating institutions according to the institutions' own protocols. For TCRbeta analysis, collaborator samples were shipped as frozen whole blood, as isolated PBMCs, or as DNA extracted from either sample type. For CDR1 and CDR2, the germline V gene lists KGHSH and LQKENI. V is cut by 5 bases and J by 3 bases, and the space between the germline ends is 11 bases. The CDR3, from cysteine to phenylalanine, totals 13 residues. The DNA shown is the 39-base CDR3, in frame from base 1. TCRbeta CDR3 regions were amplified from genomic DNA using the immunoSEQ Assay, a bias-controlled multiplex PCR. The study's own analysis went as follows. The number of nucleated cells in each sample was estimated by amplification of reference gene primers within the assay. To quantify the absolute abundance of each unique TCRbeta CDR3 rearrangement, sequence reads were collapsed and filtered. For each sample, productive Simpson clonality was calculated by taking the square root of Simpson's diversity index across productive rearrangements. Entries here come from immuneACCESS through TCRdb and include only in-frame sequences with V and J called. Some clones fail to appear in such tables; in the studies checked, an unresolved V gene covers under half of the shortfall, and the cause of the remainder is unknown. The DNA gave D and trimming, while V, J and clone size come from that table. The sample table records 150,000 or so clones; about 85% of these occur just once. 0.6% to 0.65% of the sample is in the top ten clones.

Study-wide conclusions, independent of this receptor: Clinical and demographic metadata were provided uncurated, with the amount varying by source and participant.

Input material: peripheral blood. The chain links TRBV18 with TRBJ2-7; the best D guess is TRBD2, with 5 bases matching. This receptor was identified in a man between 60 and 75 years old with COVID-19, enrolled during active disease. CDR3 loop: CASSKGLSYEQYF. The DNA is as follows: TGTGCCAGCTCAAAAGGACTGAGCTACGAGCAGTACTTC.